What follows are 25 T cell receptor beta chains derived from one specimen sequenced in a study of T cell responses to AZD1222 COVID-19 vaccine. The assay was immunoSEQ multiplex PCR, and TCRdb's table has in-frame clones only and misses some. The sample comprises 130,000 or so clones, roughly 93% of which are singletons, and 3.1% rests with the top ten. The sample consisted of peripheral blood, taken on day 0 of AZD1222 vaccination. Every receptor here comes from an adult in good health.

The genes are TRBV19 and TRBJ1-3, with TRBD1 identical over 10 bases. The CDR3 spans 15 residues. In germline, CDR1 is LNHDA, CDR2 SQIVND (reference sequence). J lost 1 base, V lost 7 bases, and 4 bases had no gene match. This CDR3 reads CASTPDRGSGNTIYF. Written as DNA, the CDR3 is TGTGCCAGTACTCCGGACAGGGGGTCTGGAAACACCATATATTTT.

This clone is a singleton in its sample. This rearrangement joins TRBV7-9 to TRBJ1-5; a possible D gene is TRBD1 (5 bases). The germline V gene has CDR1 SEHNR and CDR2 FQNEAQ (reference sequence). The germline V and J ends were trimmed by 4 bases and 8 bases, with 12 bases remaining between them. The CDR3 runs to 13 residues. The CDR3 bases are TGTGCCAGCAGCTCCCCGACGGGGGAGCCCCAGCATTTT. Its protein is CASSSPTGEPQHF.

Note on this clone: Relative to the germline gene, one junction end is altered; a read error may explain this. The chain joins TRBV19 to TRBJ2-1; D call uncertain. The V gene's germline CDR1 is LNHDA and CDR2 SQIVND (reference sequence). The CDR3 extends over 9 amino acids. The CDR3 bases are TGCCGTCGGTGCGATGAGCAGTTCTTC. Its translation is CRRCDEQFF.

This chain connects TRBV28 to TRBJ2-2; weak D call: TRBD2 (6 bases). Germline assignment: CDR1 MDHEN and CDR2 SYDVKM. V lost 7 bases, J lost 3 bases, and 12 bases lay in between. The CDR3 runs to 14 residues. The CDR3 nucleotides read TGTGCCAGCACCCTTGGGGGGTACACCGGGGAGCTGTTTTTT. It encodes CASTLGGYTGELFF.

This chain connects TRBV19 to TRBJ2-7, with a tentative D call TRBD1 (5 bases). Germline V gives CDR1 LNHDA, CDR2 SQIVND (reference sequence). Trimming took off 6 bases at V and 4 bases at J, with 10 bases between the two ends. The CDR3 has 12 residues. The CDR3 loop reads CASSPQGYEQYF. In DNA form, the CDR3 reads TGTGCCAGTAGCCCCCAGGGTTACGAGCAGTACTTC.

The chain combines TRBV19 with TRBJ1-1; D is ambiguous. The CDR3 loop spans 13 amino acids. V was shortened by 6 bases and J by 4 bases, with 12 bases between the two germline ends. Germline CDR1 reads LNHDA; CDR2 reads SQIVND (reference sequence). The CDR3 sequence is CASRRGLTTEAFF. The CDR3 DNA follows: TGTGCCAGTAGAAGAGGTTTGACCACTGAAGCTTTCTTT.

This chain uses TRBV30 with TRBJ2-5; D is unresolved. The CDR3 has 14 residues. V was trimmed by 0 bases and J by 2 bases, leaving 10 bases between them. Germline V gene sequence: CDR1 GTSNPN, CDR2 SVGIG (reference sequence). The CDR3 reads CAWSVLTRQETQYF. CDR3 coding DNA: TGTGCCTGGAGTGTCCTGACCAGGCAAGAGACCCAGTACTTC.

This clone appeared once. The chain employs TRBV19 and TRBJ2-6; D is possibly TRBD1 (5 bases). V shed 6 bases and J shed 0 bases, with 18 bases lying between them. The germline V gene encodes CDR1 LNHDA and CDR2 SQIVND (reference sequence). The length of the CDR3 is 18 residues. CDR3 loop: CASSFQTEVPSGANVLTF. In nucleotides, the CDR3 is TGTGCCAGTAGCTTCCAGACAGAGGTCCCCTCTGGGGCCAACGTCCTGACTTTC.

The chain joins TRBV7-9 to TRBJ2-4, with TRBD1 as a possible D gene (6 bases). The V end was cut by 4 bases, the J end by 7 bases, with 17 bases between. This CDR3 is built from 15 residues. Looked up from germline, CDR1 is SEHNR and CDR2 is FQNEAQ (reference sequence). Here the CDR3 reads CASSYLRQVENIQYF. The CDR3 bases are TGTGCCAGCAGCTACTTAAGACAGGTAGAGAACATTCAGTACTTC.

V is TRBV18 and J is TRBJ1-1, with D unclear. The CDR3 has 13 amino acids. The V end lost 5 bases, the J end lost 2 bases, and 9 bases lay between the germline ends. The germline V gene has CDR1 KGHSH and CDR2 LQKENI. The CDR3: CASSTGLNTEAFF. DNA for the CDR3: TGTGCCAGCTCAACCGGGCTCAACACTGAAGCTTTCTTT.

This chain links TRBV11-2 with TRBJ2-7, with D perhaps TRBD1 (5 bases). The CDR3 sequence is 14 residues long. Trimming shortened V by 4 bases and J by 7 bases, and 17 bases separated the two germline ends. The germline CDR1 and CDR2 sequences are SGHAT and FQNNGV. The CDR3: CASSSIKGRGEQYF. In nucleotides, the CDR3 is TGTGCCAGCAGCTCCATCAAGGGTAGGGGAGAGCAGTACTTC.

CDR3 residues: CASSLDREAPNTEAFF. CDR3 coding DNA: TGTGCCAGCAGTCTAGACAGGGAGGCCCCGAACACTGAAGCTTTCTTT. The chain carries TRBV28 and TRBJ1-1, with TRBD1 identical over 7 bases. This CDR3 has 16 amino acids. The junction had 10 bases not matched to a gene; V was cut back by 5 bases and J by 1 base. Germline assignment: CDR1 MDHEN and CDR2 SYDVKM. The variable domain in full, completed from reference TRBV28 and TRBJ1-1, reads DVKVTQSSRYLVKRTGEKVFLECVQDMDHENMFWYRQDPGLGLRLIYFSYDVKMKEKGDIPEGYSVSREKKERFSLILESASTNQTSMYLCASSLDREAPNTEAFFGQGTRLTVV.

The genes are TRBV11-2 and TRBJ2-1; D remains unclear. Germline V gene lookup returns CDR1 SGHAT and CDR2 FQNNGV. V lost 0 bases and J lost 5, with 5 bases in between. The CDR3 is 13 residues long. The CDR3 protein is CASSLDHDNEQFF. The CDR3 DNA is TGTGCCAGCAGCTTAGATCATGACAATGAGCAGTTCTTC.

The DNA for the CDR3 is TGTGCCAGCAGTTTATTTCAGGGACCTGCAACTAATGAAAAACTGTTTTTT. Translating gives CASSLFQGPATNEKLFF. V and J are TRBV28 and TRBJ1-4; D might be TRBD1 (5 bases). Trimming shortened V by 1 base and J by 0 bases, and 12 bases separated the two germline ends. Germline values: CDR1 MDHEN, CDR2 SYDVKM. CDR3 length: 17 residues. The entire variable domain, with the rest obtained from reference TRBV28 and TRBJ1-4, is as follows: DVKVTQSSRYLVKRTGEKVFLECVQDMDHENMFWYRQDPGLGLRLIYFSYDVKMKEKGDIPEGYSVSREKKERFSLILESASTNQTSMYLCASSLFQGPATNEKLFFGSGTQLSVL.

CDR3 bases: TGTGCCAGCAGCCCGGACCGTGCAACTAATGAAAAACTGTTTTTT. Its translation: CASSPDRATNEKLFF. The chain couples TRBV2 to TRBJ1-4, with D unclear. Germline CDR1 SNHLY, CDR2 FYNNEI. The CDR3 sequence is 15 residues long. Trimming left V 6 bases short and J 0 bases short, with 11 bases between.

J is TRBJ1-2 and V is TRBV28; no firm D call. CDR3 length: 12 residues. Germline V gene sequence: CDR1 MDHEN, CDR2 SYDVKM. Deletions cut 10 bases from V and 5 bases from J, with 14 bases between. The CDR3 DNA sequence: TGTGCCACCGAGAAGCAGAGTTATGGCTACACCTTC. Protein product: CATEKQSYGYTF.

This chain links TRBV19 with TRBJ2-1; 9 bases fit TRBD1. V lost 8 bases and J lost 2; bases outside the gene matches: 1. This CDR3 spans 13 amino acids. Germline V gene sequence: CDR1 LNHDA, CDR2 SQIVND (reference sequence). The CDR3 DNA reads as TGTGCCAGTGGGACAGGGACCTACAATGAGCAGTTCTTC. It specifies CASGTGTYNEQFF.

The chain carries TRBV30 and TRBJ1-1; perhaps TRBD1 as D (6 bases). CDR1 and CDR2 from the germline V gene are GTSNPN and SVGIG (reference sequence). This CDR3 comprises 13 residues. With 4 bases removed from V and 1 base from J, the gap between germline ends came to 10 bases. The CDR3 region is CAWKEQGNTEAFF. DNA for the CDR3: TGTGCCTGGAAGGAACAGGGGAACACTGAAGCTTTCTTT.

J is TRBJ1-5 and V is TRBV21-1; the table's D call, TRBD1, was not checked against the DNA. TRBV21-1 is classified as a pseudogene. This CDR3 spans 18 amino acids. The CDR3 spells CAAKLDRGNSYSNQPQHF. The CDR3 DNA reads as TGTGCCGCTAAGTTAGACAGGGGAAACTCATATAGCAATCAGCCCCAGCATTTT.

The rearrangement uses TRBV27 and TRBJ1-1; TRBD1 agrees at 10 bases. The CDR3 runs 14 residues. V was pared by 5 bases and J by 5 bases, with 5 bases of the junction left unmatched. Germline V gene sequence: CDR1 MNHEY, CDR2 SMNVEV (reference sequence). This CDR3 reads CASSPSGQGTEAFF. DNA for the CDR3: TGTGCCAGCAGTCCGTCGGGACAGGGGACTGAAGCTTTCTTT.

This CDR3 reads CASSLARAEKLFF. Here the CDR3 DNA reads TGTGCCAGCAGTTTAGCTAGGGCTGAAAAACTGTTTTTT. V is TRBV12-3 or TRBV12-4 and J is TRBJ1-4; D remains ambiguous. The CDR3 totals 13 residues. V was pared by 0 bases and J by 7 bases, with 6 bases between.

A single count supports this clone. V usage is TRBV5-1 and J usage is TRBJ2-7; 9 bases match TRBD2. There are 14 residues in the CDR3. In germline, CDR1 is SGHRS, CDR2 YFSETQ. V lost 3 bases, J lost 4 bases, and 5 bases stayed unmatched. This chain's CDR3 is CASSYSAGGYEQYF. The CDR3, as DNA: TGCGCCAGCAGCTACTCGGCGGGGGGGTACGAGCAGTACTTC. Together with reference TRBV5-1 and TRBJ2-7, the CDR3 gives the full variable domain: KAGVTQTPRYLIKTRGQQVTLSCSPISGHRSVSWYQQTPGQGLQFLFEYFSETQRNKGNFPGRFSGRQFSNSRSEMNVSTLELGDSALYLCASSYSAGGYEQYFGPGTRLTVT.

This chain links TRBV16 with TRBJ1-1; TRBD1 might be the D (5 bases). Germline CDR1 and CDR2: KGHSY and FQNENV. The CDR3 consists of 14 residues. V dropped 4 bases and J dropped 5 bases, with 14 bases sitting between them. The CDR3 protein is CASSRGRGGTEAFF. CDR3 nucleotides: TGTGCCAGCAGCCGAGGACGGGGGGGGACTGAAGCTTTCTTT.

This chain joins TRBV3-1 (or the pseudogene TRBV3-2) and TRBJ1-2, with D uncertain. This CDR3 region has 15 residues. CDR1 is LGHDT and CDR2 is YNNKEL in the germline V gene (reference sequence). Trimming took off 0 bases at V and 2 bases at J, with 10 bases between the two ends. In nucleotides, the CDR3 is TGTGCCAGCAGCCAAGACTTCATCGGGAACTATGGCTACACCTTC. Translated: CASSQDFIGNYGYTF.

The chain employs TRBV14 and TRBJ2-7, with D maybe TRBD2 (5 bases). Per the germline V gene, CDR1 is SGHDN and CDR2 is FVKESK. V lost 4 bases and J lost 5, with 18 bases in between. CDR3 size: 15 residues. The DNA of the CDR3 is TGTGCCAGCAGCCCCACGGGAAACTATCCGCACGAGCAGTACTTC. This encodes CASSPTGNYPHEQYF.